These T cell receptor beta chains were read from a single sample in a study of T cells in localized non-small cell lung cancer. Clones were sequenced by immunoSEQ multiplex PCR, and TCRdb holds only the in-frame ones, with some missing. The sample has about 40,000 clones, around nine tenths seen once. The specimen comprised PBMCs, sampled before any cancer treatment. These receptors all stem from a woman aged 40-69 years with stage II lung adenocarcinoma. The CDR3 runs from the conserved cysteine through the conserved F or W. Each record gives: D gene, J gene, V gene, clone size, CDR3 DNA, CDR3 protein. The D gene is left open where the match is weak. Rows may omit the clone size; those that give it use once, few, many or a size class.

-	TRBJ1-1	TRBV4-2	-	TGTGCCAGCAGCCAAGATAGAACTCGGACTGAAGCTTTCTTT	CASSQDRTRTEAFF
TRBD1	TRBJ2-1	TRBV5-1	-	TGCGCCAGCAGCGGGGGACAGGGGCCCTACAATGAGCAGTTCTTC	CASSGGQGPYNEQFF
-	TRBJ2-2	TRBV7-9	once	TGTGCCAGCAGCTTCGACCTAGTGGGCGGGGAGCTGTTTTTT	CASSFDLVGGELFF
TRBD2	TRBJ2-1	TRBV2	-	TGTGCCAGCAGTGTCCCTAGCGGGGGCGTCGATGAGCAGTTCTTC	CASSVPSGGVDEQFF
TRBD1	TRBJ1-1	TRBV18	-	TGTGCCAGCTCACCCCGGGGACAGCCCCAGGTCACTGAAGCTTTCTTT	CASSPRGQPQVTEAFF
-	TRBJ1-1	TRBV2	-	TGTGCCAGCAGCCCCAGAAGACAGTACACTGAAGCTTTCTTT	CASSPRRQYTEAFF
TRBD2	TRBJ2-1	TRBV4-2	-	TGTGCCAGCAGCCAAGCTAGCGGGGGGGCCTATGAGCAGTTCTTC	CASSQASGGAYEQFF
TRBD1	TRBJ2-5	TRBV7-9	-	TGTGCCAGCAGCTTAGAAGGGGGCGCATTTCTCGAGACCCAGTACTTC	CASSLEGGAFLETQYF
-	TRBJ2-1	TRBV29-1	-	TGCAGCGTTGTCCCAGCGAGGGTCTCCTACAATGAGCAGTTCTTC	CSVVPARVSYNEQFF
-	TRBJ1-1	TRBV2	once	TGTGCCAGCAGTGTAATGAACACTGAAGCTTTCTTT	CASSVMNTEAFF
-	TRBJ1-2	TRBV2	-	TGTGCCAGCAGCGCTCTCCAGGGTGGATATACTAGCTACACCTTC	CASSALQGGYTSYTF
-	TRBJ1-5	TRBV5-1	-	TGCGCCAGCAGCCCGGATCCCAATCAGCCCCAGCATTTT	CASSPDPNQPQHF
-	TRBJ2-3	TRBV7-3	-	TGTGCCAGCAGCCCCGGACTAAGCACAGATACGCAGTATTTT	CASSPGLSTDTQYF
-	TRBJ2-7	TRBV5-1	-	TGCGCCAGCAGCTTGTTGTGGGACTCCTACGAGCAGTACTTC	CASSLLWDSYEQYF
-	TRBJ2-5	TRBV5-1	-	TGCGCCAGCAGCTTCGGGACCCGTGATTCGGCCCAGTACTTC	CASSFGTRDSAQYF
-	TRBJ1-3	TRBV2	-	TGTGCCAGCAGTGAAGGGCAGGGGAGTGGAAACACCATATATTTT	CASSEGQGSGNTIYF
-	TRBJ2-7	TRBV4-1	-	TGCGCCAGCAGCCAAGATTCGGCGGGGACCAAGCAGTACTTC	CASSQDSAGTKQYF
-	TRBJ1-2	TRBV27	once	TGTGCCAGCACCCCAGGTTACGGGGGAGCGGACTATGGCTACACCTTC	CASTPGYGGADYGYTF
-	TRBJ2-3	TRBV7-8	-	TGTGCCAGCAGCTTAGCCAACCCGGGGGCCACAGATACGCAGTATTTT	CASSLANPGATDTQYF
-	TRBJ2-3	TRBV14	-	TGTGCCAGCAGCCAAGGGTCTCAAGGTACGCAGTATTTT	CASSQGSQGTQYF
TRBD2	TRBJ2-7	TRBV19	-	TGTGCCAGTAGCCAAGGACTAGCGGGGGAAATTTACGAGCAGTACTTC	CASSQGLAGEIYEQYF
-	TRBJ2-1	TRBV18	-	TGTGCCAGCTCACCAAGGGACCCCGAAGTGAAGTTCTTC	CASSPRDPEVKFF
TRBD1	TRBJ1-2	TRBV28	-	TGTGCCAGCAGGCCAGGGGGCGATTATGGCTACACCTTC	CASRPGGDYGYTF
-	TRBJ1-2	TRBV5-1	-	TGCGCCAGCAGCTTAAACCCGACAGGAGCTTATGGCTACACCTTC	CASSLNPTGAYGYTF
TRBD1	TRBJ1-5	TRBV28	-	TGTGCCAGCAGTTTGGGAGGGGGCGGGAATCAGCCCCAGCATTTT	CASSLGGGGNQPQHF
-	TRBJ2-2	TRBV6-5	-	TGTGCCAGCAGTTACTCGGGGGAAGCCGGGGAGCTGTTTTTT	CASSYSGEAGELFF
-	TRBJ2-3	TRBV5-1	once	TGCGCCAGCAGAGGAGGGGTATTGAACACAGATACGCAGTATTTT	CASRGGVLNTDTQYF
-	TRBJ1-5	TRBV19	-	TGTGCCAGTAGTATTTCGTGGAACCAGCCCCAGCATTTT	CASSISWNQPQHF
TRBD1	TRBJ1-2	TRBV18	-	TGTGCCAGCTCACCTGGGACAGGGTTAGGTGGCTACACCTTC	CASSPGTGLGGYTF
TRBD1	TRBJ2-1	TRBV19	-	TGTGCCAGTAGTATAGGGGGCTGGGACAGGGTCTTCAATGAGCAGTTCTTC	CASSIGGWDRVFNEQFF
TRBD2	TRBJ2-3	TRBV19	-	TGTGCCAGTAGTTCCCTCCCTAGCGGGGGGCAGGATACGCAGTATTTT	CASSSLPSGGQDTQYF
TRBD1	TRBJ2-7	TRBV19	once	TGTGCCAGTAGTCTCGACAGGGGGCTCGACGAGCAGTACTTC	CASSLDRGLDEQYF
-	TRBJ1-5	TRBV6-6	-	TGTGCCAGCACCTACAACCCTTATAGCAATCAGCCCCAGCATTTT	CASTYNPYSNQPQHF
-	TRBJ1-5	TRBV7-8	-	TGTGCCAGCAGCCTCAACAGGGGCAATCAGCCCCAGCATTTT	CASSLNRGNQPQHF
-	TRBJ2-2	TRBV5-1	-	TGCGCCAGCAGCCCGCGGGACACCGCCACCGGGGAGCTGTTTTTT	CASSPRDTATGELFF
-	TRBJ2-3	TRBV7-8	-	TGTGCCAGCAGCTTAGTGAGGGGGGCCAACACAGATACGCAGTATTTT	CASSLVRGANTDTQYF
-	TRBJ2-7	TRBV15	-	TGTGCCAGTCGGAAGGACGGAACCTACGAGCAGTACTTC	CASRKDGTYEQYF
-	TRBJ1-1	TRBV2	-	TGTGCCAGTCTCATCGGACGGGGGAACACTGAAGCTTTCTTT	CASLIGRGNTEAFF
-	TRBJ2-7	TRBV6-5	-	TGTGCCAGCACTACGGACAGAACCCCCTACGAGCAGTACTTC	CASTTDRTPYEQYF
-	TRBJ1-5	TRBV6-1	-	TGTGCCAGCAGTGAGCTACAGGGACCTCAGCCCCAGCATTTT	CASSELQGPQPQHF
-	TRBJ1-3	TRBV5-1	-	TGCGCCAGCAGCTCTTTTTGGGCAAACACCATATATTTT	CASSSFWANTIYF
TRBD2	TRBJ2-7	TRBV2	-	TGTGCCAGCACCGGGGGGGGGTCCTCCTACGAGCAGTACTTC	CASTGGGSSYEQYF